This is a list of T cell receptor beta chains from one sample in a study of cytomegalovirus exposure and HLA in healthy donors. Assay used: immunoSEQ multiplex PCR; TCRdb lists only in-frame clones, some missing. Of roughly 130,000 clones listed, about 8.5% are singletons. Specimen: PBMCs. These receptor sequences come from a man aged 35 to 55 in good health and CMV-seronegative. Both conserved end residues are part of each CDR3. D genes are given only for firm matches. Size values are once, few and many counts, or a class for expanded clones, and some rows have none.

TRBJ1-5,NA,TRBV18,TRBD1,CASSHTGDRRQPQHF,TGTGCCAGCTCACACACAGGGGATAGGCGGCAGCCCCAGCATTTT
TRBJ1-2,NA,TRBV19,NA,CASSKDTAYYGYTF,TGTGCCAGTAGTAAGGACACTGCCTACTATGGCTACACCTTC
TRBJ2-2,few,TRBV30,NA,CASGQYTGELFF,TGTGCCAGTGGACAGTACACCGGGGAGCTGTTTTTT
TRBJ2-2,NA,TRBV9,NA,CASRRQSNTGELFF,TGTGCCAGCAGACGACAGTCCAACACCGGGGAGCTGTTTTTT
TRBJ2-2,few,TRBV4-1,NA,CASSQVPGTGELFF,TGCGCCAGCAGCCAAGTGCCCGGCACCGGGGAGCTGTTTTTT
TRBJ1-1,NA,TRBV19,NA,CASSIVRGANTEAFF,TGTGCCAGTAGTATAGTGCGCGGGGCGAACACTGAAGCTTTCTTT
TRBJ1-1,few,TRBV5-4,NA,CASSLETGLNTEAFF,TGTGCCAGCAGCTTGGAAACAGGGTTAAACACTGAAGCTTTCTTT
TRBJ2-7,once,TRBV4-1,NA,CASSPTLAGDSYEQYF,TGCGCCAGCAGCCCAACTCTGGCGGGCGACTCCTACGAGCAGTACTTC
TRBJ2-2,few,TRBV2,NA,CASRKFAGELFF,TGTGCCAGCAGAAAATTCGCCGGGGAGCTGTTTTTT
TRBJ1-3,few,TRBV7-9,TRBD1,CASIQGTDRSGNTIYF,TGTGCCAGCATCCAGGGGACAGACAGGTCTGGAAACACCATATATTTT
TRBJ2-2,few,TRBV9,TRBD1,CASSSDRDYTGELFF,TGTGCCAGCAGCTCGGACAGGGACTACACCGGGGAGCTGTTTTTT
TRBJ2-7,few,TRBV7-9,NA,CASSSNREYEQYF,TGTGCCAGCAGTTCGAACAGGGAATACGAGCAGTACTTC